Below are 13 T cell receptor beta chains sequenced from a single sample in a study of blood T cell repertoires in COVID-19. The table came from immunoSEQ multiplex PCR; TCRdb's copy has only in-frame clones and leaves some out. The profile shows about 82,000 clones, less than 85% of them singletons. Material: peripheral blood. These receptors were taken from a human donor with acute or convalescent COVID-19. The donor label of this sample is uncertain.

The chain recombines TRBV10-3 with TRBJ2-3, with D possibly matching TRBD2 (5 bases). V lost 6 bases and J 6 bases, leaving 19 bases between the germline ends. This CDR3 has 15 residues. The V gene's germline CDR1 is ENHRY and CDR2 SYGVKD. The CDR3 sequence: CAIRGSGSLGDTQYF. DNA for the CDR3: TGTGCCATCAGAGGGTCGGGGAGTCTTGGCGATACGCAGTATTTT.

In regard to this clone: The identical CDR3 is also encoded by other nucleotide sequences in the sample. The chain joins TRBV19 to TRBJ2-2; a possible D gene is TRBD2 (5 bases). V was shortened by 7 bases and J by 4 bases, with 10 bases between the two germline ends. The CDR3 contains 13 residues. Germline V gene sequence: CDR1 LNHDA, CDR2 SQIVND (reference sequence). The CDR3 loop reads CASNRGVTGELFF. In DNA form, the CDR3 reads TGTGCCAGTAATCGGGGAGTCACCGGGGAGCTGTTTTTT.

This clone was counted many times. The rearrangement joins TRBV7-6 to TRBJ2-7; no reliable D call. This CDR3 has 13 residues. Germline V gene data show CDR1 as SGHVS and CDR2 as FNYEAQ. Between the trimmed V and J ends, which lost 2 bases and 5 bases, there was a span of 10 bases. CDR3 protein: CASSLSRNDEQYV. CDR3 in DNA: TGTGCCAGCAGCTTAAGCCGAAATGACGAGCAGTACGTC.

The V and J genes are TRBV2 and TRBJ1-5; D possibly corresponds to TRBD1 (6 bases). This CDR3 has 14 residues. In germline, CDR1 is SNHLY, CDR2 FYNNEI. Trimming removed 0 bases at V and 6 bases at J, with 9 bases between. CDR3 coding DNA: TGTGCCAGCAGTGAAGCACAGGGAATTCAGCCCCAGCATTTT. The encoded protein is CASSEAQGIQPQHF.

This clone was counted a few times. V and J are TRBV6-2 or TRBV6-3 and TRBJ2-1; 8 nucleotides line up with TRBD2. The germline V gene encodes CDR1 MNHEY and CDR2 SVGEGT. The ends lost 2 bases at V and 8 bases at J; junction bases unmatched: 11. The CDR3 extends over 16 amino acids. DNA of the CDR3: TGTGCCAGCAGTTACGAGCGCGGGAGGTTAGGGGATGAGCAGTTCTTC. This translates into CASSYERGRLGDEQFF.

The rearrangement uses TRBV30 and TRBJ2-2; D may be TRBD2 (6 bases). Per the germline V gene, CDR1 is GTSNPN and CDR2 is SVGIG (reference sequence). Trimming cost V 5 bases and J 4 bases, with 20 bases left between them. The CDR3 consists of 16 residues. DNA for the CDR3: TGTGCCTGGGCTCCCCGGGCGCGGGACCGCACCGGGGAGCTGTTTTTT. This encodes CAWAPRARDRTGELFF.

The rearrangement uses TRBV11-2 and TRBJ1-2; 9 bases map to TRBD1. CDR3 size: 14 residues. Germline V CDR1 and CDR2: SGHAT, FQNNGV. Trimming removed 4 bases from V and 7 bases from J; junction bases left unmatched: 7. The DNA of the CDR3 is TGTGCCAGCAGCTCCGGGACAGGGATGTTTGGCTACACCTTC. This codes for CASSSGTGMFGYTF.

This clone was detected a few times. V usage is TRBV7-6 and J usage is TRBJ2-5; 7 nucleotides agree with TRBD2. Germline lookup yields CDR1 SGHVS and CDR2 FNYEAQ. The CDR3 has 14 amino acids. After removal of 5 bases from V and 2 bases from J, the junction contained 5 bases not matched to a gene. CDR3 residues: CASSPQRGQETQYF. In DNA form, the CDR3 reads TGTGCCAGCAGCCCACAGCGGGGACAAGAGACCCAGTACTTC.

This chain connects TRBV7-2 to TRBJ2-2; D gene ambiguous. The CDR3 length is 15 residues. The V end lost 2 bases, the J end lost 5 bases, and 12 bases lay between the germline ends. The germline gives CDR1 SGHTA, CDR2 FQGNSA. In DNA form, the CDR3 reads TGTGCCAGCAGCTTATCTAGTAGATTTACCGGGGAGCTGTTTTTT. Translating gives CASSLSSRFTGELFF. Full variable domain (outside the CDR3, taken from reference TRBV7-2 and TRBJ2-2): GAGVSQSPSNKVTEKGKDVELRCDPISGHTALYWYRQSLGQGLEFLIYFQGNSAPDKSGLPSDRFSAERTGGSVSTLTIQRTQQEDSAVYLCASSLSSRFTGELFFGEGSRLTVL.

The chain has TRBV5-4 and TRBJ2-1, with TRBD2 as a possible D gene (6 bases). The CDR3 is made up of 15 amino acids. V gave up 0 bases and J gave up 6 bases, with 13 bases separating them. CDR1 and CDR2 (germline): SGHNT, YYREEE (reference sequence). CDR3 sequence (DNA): TGTGCCAGCAGCTTGGCGGGCGGGGATAGCAATGAGCAGTTCTTC. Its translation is CASSLAGGDSNEQFF.

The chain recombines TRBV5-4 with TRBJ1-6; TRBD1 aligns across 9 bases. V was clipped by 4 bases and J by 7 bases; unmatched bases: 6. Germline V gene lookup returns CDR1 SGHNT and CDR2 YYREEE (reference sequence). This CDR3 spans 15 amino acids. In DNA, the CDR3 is TGTGCCAGCAGCGGGGGACAGGGTGGGAATTCACCCCTCCACTTT. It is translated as CASSGGQGGNSPLHF. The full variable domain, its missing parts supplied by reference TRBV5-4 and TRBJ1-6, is ETGVTQSPTHLIKTRGQQVTLRCSSQSGHNTVSWYQQALGQGPQFIFQYYREEENGRGNFPPRFSGLQFPNYSSELNVNALELDDSALYLCASSGGQGGNSPLHFGNGTRLTVT.

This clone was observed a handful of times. The CDR3 DNA is TGTGCCAGCTCAGTTGGGGCATCAGGGGAAGGTCAGCCCCAGCATTTT. It specifies CASSVGASGEGQPQHF. The chain joins TRBV18 to TRBJ1-5; D may be TRBD1 (6 bases). This CDR3 region has 16 residues. V lost 5 bases to trimming and J lost 6 bases, with 20 bases between them. Looked up from germline, CDR1 is KGHSH and CDR2 is LQKENI.

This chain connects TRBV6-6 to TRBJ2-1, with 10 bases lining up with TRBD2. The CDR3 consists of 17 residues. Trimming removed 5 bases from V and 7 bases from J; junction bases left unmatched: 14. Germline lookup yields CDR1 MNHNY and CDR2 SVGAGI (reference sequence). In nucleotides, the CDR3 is TGTGCCAGCAGTCCCCCCGGAGGAGCGGGAGGGCCGAATGAGCAGTTCTTC. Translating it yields CASSPPGGAGGPNEQFF.